The 15 T cell receptor beta chains presented below share a single source sample, sequenced in a study of T cells in Graves' hyperthyroidism and ophthalmopathy. It was RNA transcripts that yielded the amplified TCR beta CDR3 regions. HTBI primers were employed in a first-round RT-PCR of the TCR CDR3. Each CDR3 protein is one row after TCRdb ran MiXCR on the multiplex PCR reads. Of hundreds of thousands of distinct CDR3 sequences listed, less than 15% were seen once; the top ten hold roughly 10%. Material: blood. The receptors were gathered from a woman younger than 35 with Graves' hyperthyroidism.

This clonotype was counted at least ten times. The chain couples TRBV5-1 to TRBJ2-3; 8 bases match TRBD1. Per germline, CDR1 SGHRS and CDR2 YFSETQ. V was pared by 4 bases and J by 4 bases, with 17 bases of the junction left unmatched. The CDR3 runs to 18 residues. The chain's CDR3 is CASSQKLQQGGDADTQYF. For the CDR3, the DNA is TGCGCCAGCAGCCAGAAATTACAACAGGGGGGAGACGCAGATACGCAGTATTTT.

This clonotype was counted at least ten times. This chain links TRBV3-1 with TRBJ2-1; a weak D match, TRBD2 (5 bases). Germline values: CDR1 LGHDT, CDR2 YNNKEL (reference sequence). Trimming pared 6 bases from V and 8 bases from J, leaving 14 bases between. This CDR3 has 13 residues. The DNA of the CDR3 is TGTGCCAGCAGTCTGGCCCTGAGGGATGAGCAGTTCTTC. Protein sequence: CASSLALRDEQFF.

This clonotype was counted ten times or more. This sequence joins TRBV5-1 and TRBJ1-1; D unclear. The germline CDR1 and CDR2 sequences are SGHRS and YFSETQ. There are 14 residues in the CDR3. V lost 0 bases and J lost 5, with 11 bases in between. The CDR3: CASSLAPGLTEAFF. The CDR3 DNA follows: TGCGCCAGCAGCTTGGCCCCAGGTTTGACTGAAGCTTTCTTT.

In this sample, this clonotype turned up many times. V and J are TRBV10-3 and TRBJ2-3; D not certain. The V end was cut by 2 bases, the J end by 6 bases, with 6 bases between. Germline-derived CDR1 and CDR2 are ENHRY and SYGVKD. This CDR3 has 12 amino acids. In DNA, the CDR3 is TGTGCCATCAGTGAGGGCGTGGATACGCAGTATTTT. This encodes CAISEGVDTQYF.

This clonotype was observed a single time. The chain links TRBV7-3 to TRBJ1-5, with TRBD1 matching over 7 bases. Unmatched junction bases numbered 9, after V lost 6 bases and J lost 10 bases. The CDR3 runs to 13 residues. Germline V lookup: CDR1 SGHTA, CDR2 FQGTGA. CDR3 loop: CASSPLRDSPQHF. CDR3 in DNA: TGTGCCAGCAGTCCACTTCGGGACAGCCCCCAGCATTTT.

This clonotype was seen ten or more times. The V gene is TRBV12-3 or TRBV12-4, the J gene TRBJ2-7, with 11 bases lining up with TRBD1. The CDR3 extends over 14 amino acids. The V gene end was trimmed by 6 bases and the J gene end by 2 bases; junction bases not matched to a gene: 3. The CDR3 sequence is CASRGQGDPYEQYF. The CDR3 coding sequence is TGTGCCAGCAGGGGACAGGGGGATCCCTACGAGCAGTACTTC.

This clonotype showed up just a few times. The chain employs TRBV6-1 and TRBJ1-1; 9 bases map to TRBD1. The germline CDR1 and CDR2 sequences are MNHNS and SASEGT. With V trimmed by 5 bases and J by 11 bases, 12 bases remained unmatched. The CDR3 has 14 residues. CDR3 DNA sequence: TGTGCCAGCAGTTCGGGACAGGGAGGCCCGACTGCTTTCTTT. It codes for CASSSGQGGPTAFF.

This sequence joins TRBV29-1 and TRBJ2-7, with D perhaps given as TRBD1 or TRBD2 (5 bases each). Per germline, CDR1 SQVTM and CDR2 ANQGSEA. The V end was cut by 4 bases, the J end by 7 bases, with 14 bases between. This CDR3 spans 12 amino acids. CDR3 region: CSVGDPRGEQYF. The DNA for the CDR3 is TGCAGCGTTGGGGACCCCAGAGGGGAGCAGTACTTC.

This clonotype was counted ten times or more. V is TRBV2 and J is TRBJ1-5; TRBD1 might be the D (6 bases). The CDR3 spans 14 residues. CDR1 is SNHLY and CDR2 is FYNNEI in the germline V gene. The V gene lost 2 bases and the J gene lost 4 bases, with 9 bases spanning the gap. CDR3 DNA sequence: TGTGCCAGCAGTGAACCCAGGGGTAATCAGCCCCAGCATTTT. It is translated as CASSEPRGNQPQHF.

The chain couples TRBV29-1 to TRBJ2-1; D is perhaps TRBD1 or TRBD2 (5 bases each). Trimming took off 4 bases at V and 0 bases at J, with 10 bases between the two ends. This CDR3 has 14 residues. The germline V gene encodes CDR1 SQVTM and CDR2 ANQGSEA. The CDR3 DNA reads TGCAGCGTTGGGGACCCCCCCTCCTACAATGAGCAGTTCTTC. Translation: CSVGDPPSYNEQFF.

Points on this clonotype: A much larger clone differs from this one at a single base, so this may be a read error. In this CDR3 the conserved last residue, phenylalanine or tryptophan, is missing, so a read error is likely. The chain employs TRBV9 and TRBJ2-7; 7 bases map to TRBD1. Germline values: CDR1 SGDLS, CDR2 YYNGEE. Trimming took 4 bases from V and 0 from J; bases not matched to a gene: 1. The CDR3 contains 13 residues. The CDR3 protein is CASSWDSSYEQYL. Here the CDR3 DNA reads TGTGCCAGCAGCTGGGACAGCTCCTACGAGCAGTACCTC.

The table lists this clonotype with a few counts. The chain links TRBV7-9 to TRBJ2-2, with TRBD1 matching 12 bases. Germline assignment: CDR1 SEHNR and CDR2 FQNEAQ (reference sequence). The V and J ends lost 9 bases and 6 bases, in that order; junction bases with no gene match: 8. The CDR3 runs to 15 residues. In DNA form, the CDR3 reads TGTGCCAGTTCCAATCGGGACAGGGGGCCCGGGGAGCTGTTTTTT. This codes for CASSNRDRGPGELFF.

This clonotype showed up just a few times. The chain uses TRBV19 and TRBJ1-5; the match to TRBD1 covers 7 bases. The germline V gene has CDR1 LNHDA and CDR2 SQIVND (reference sequence). Trimming cost V 6 bases and J 0 bases; bases outside gene matches: 14. CDR3 size: 18 residues. CDR3 coding DNA: TGTGCCAGTAGCTTTATATCGGGACAGATAAATAGCAATCAGCCCCAGCATTTT. The encoded protein is CASSFISGQINSNQPQHF.

This clonotype was counted at least ten times. The chain combines TRBV20-1 with TRBJ2-7; TRBD1 matches at 7 bases. The CDR3 sequence is 12 residues long. The V segment lost 6 bases and the J segment 2 bases; nucleotides outside the gene matches: 4. Per the germline V gene, CDR1 is DFQATT and CDR2 is SNEGSKA (reference sequence). The CDR3, as DNA: TGCAGTGCCCCGGGACAGACCTACGAGCAGTACTTC. This encodes CSAPGQTYEQYF.

This clonotype was seen ten or more times. This chain connects TRBV7-9 to TRBJ1-1, with D possibly matching TRBD1 (5 bases). The CDR3 runs to 14 residues. Trimming shortened V by 4 bases and J by 6 bases, and 15 bases separated the two germline ends. Looked up from germline, CDR1 is SEHNR and CDR2 is FQNEAQ (reference sequence). The CDR3 spells CASSSQGAGAEAFF. The CDR3 DNA is TGTGCCAGCAGCTCCCAGGGAGCGGGCGCTGAAGCTTTCTTT.